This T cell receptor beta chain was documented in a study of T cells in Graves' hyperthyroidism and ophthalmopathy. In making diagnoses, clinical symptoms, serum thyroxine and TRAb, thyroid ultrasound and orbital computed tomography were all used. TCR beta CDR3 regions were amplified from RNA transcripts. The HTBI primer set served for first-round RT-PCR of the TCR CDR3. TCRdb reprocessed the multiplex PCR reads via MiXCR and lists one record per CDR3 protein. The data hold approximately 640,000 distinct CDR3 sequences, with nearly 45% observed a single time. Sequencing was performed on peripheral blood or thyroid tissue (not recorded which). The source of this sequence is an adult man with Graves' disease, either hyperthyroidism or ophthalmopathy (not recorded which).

The CDR3 loop reads CASRGGTGGGNYGYTF. The DNA for the CDR3 is TGTGCCAGCAGGGGGGGGACAGGGGGCGGTAACTATGGCTACACCTTC. The chain links TRBV6-1 to TRBJ1-2; TRBD1 matches 12 bases. The CDR3 is 16 residues long. Losses at the gene ends were 6 bases for V and 1 base for J; bases not matched to a gene: 6. The V gene's germline CDR1 is MNHNS and CDR2 SASEGT.